A single count supports the clone carrying this T cell receptor (beta chain). This CDR3 spans 15 amino acids. Germline V gene sequence: CDR1 SGHNT, CDR2 YENEEA. Germline trimming cut 3 bases from V and 8 bases from J; bases unmatched to any gene: 7. Per the authors' pipeline: Reference gene primer amplification yielded estimated nucleated cell counts. The protocol was immunoSEQ multiplex PCR, while the TCRdb copy is restricted to in-frame clones and leaves out a portion. V, J and clone size were drawn from that table, and D and trimming were deduced from the DNA. The sample contains a few hundred thousand clones, about 86% of which appear only once. The data derive from a study of blood T cell repertoires in COVID-19. Study-wide context: There were acute and convalescent COVID-19 samples, and they came from the United States, Italy and Spain. PBMCs, B-cell-depleted T cells, or T cells were the source of the cDNA or gDNA that made up the material.

The sequence derives from a woman aged 25 to 45 who had recovered from COVID-19. Sequencing was carried out using peripheral blood. The chain uses TRBV11-3 and TRBJ2-1; the match to TRBD2 covers 10 bases. For the CDR3, the DNA is TGTGCCAGCAGCTTTGGCACTAGCGGGACCGATGAGCAGTTCTTC. Its protein is CASSFGTSGTDEQFF.